The source of this TCR beta chain is a study of cytomegalovirus exposure and HLA in healthy donors. Findings of the study overall: CMV serostatus alone was available as immune exposure information.

This PCR relied on a set of 60 Vbeta primers and 13 Jbeta primers. Data came from immunoSEQ multiplex PCR; TCRdb stores just in-frame clones and leaves some out. Here the sample spans under 200,000 clones, 75% to 90% being singletons. In its sample, this clone was seen once. Its target is unknown. CDR1 and CDR2 from the germline V gene are SGHDT and YYEEEE. V trimming: 0 bases; J trimming: 5 bases; junction bases outside the gene matches: 6. There are 16 residues in the CDR3. The specimen was PBMCs. The chain carries TRBV5-6 and TRBJ2-2; the match to TRBD2 covers 8 bases. This clonotype was sampled from a human donor in good health. CDR3 sequence reads: CASSLAGGGRTGELFF. Here the CDR3 DNA reads TGTGCCAGCAGCTTGGCCGGGGGGGGTCGTACCGGGGAGCTGTTTTTT.